This TCR beta chain was retrieved from a study of blood T cell repertoires in COVID-19. Overall study: PBMCs, B-cell-depleted T cells, or T cells provided the cDNA or gDNA that made up the material.

Germline values: CDR1 MNHEY, CDR2 SMNVEV (reference sequence). With 5 bases removed from V and 0 bases from J, the gap between germline ends came to 16 bases. CDR3 length: 16 amino acids. Original handling: By means of reference gene primer amplification, nucleated cell counts were estimated. The table came from immunoSEQ multiplex PCR; TCRdb's copy has only in-frame clones and leaves some out. V, J and clone size are taken as reported in that table, and D and trimming were inferred from the DNA itself. The data show hundreds of thousands of clones, around 90% seen once. The chain links TRBV27 to TRBJ1-1; D unresolved. Sequenced input: peripheral blood. The TCR originated in a young man with COVID-19, enrolled during active disease. The CDR3 region is CASSLRRTAMNTEAFF. In DNA form, the CDR3 reads TGTGCCAGCAGTCTCCGAAGAACAGCTATGAACACTGAAGCTTTCTTT.